Following are 10 T cell receptor beta chains from one sample sequenced in a study of OX40 agonist ivuxolimab in advanced cancers. Some clones are missing from TCRdb's copy, which holds only in-frame ones; the method was immunoSEQ multiplex PCR. The sample comprises roughly 86,000 clones, roughly 93% of which are singletons, and under 3.5% rests with the top ten. The specimen was CD4+ or CD8+ T cells sorted from blood, collected in a trial of the OX40 agonist ivuxolimab. The receptors here all came from an adult with an advanced solid tumor such as melanoma, head and neck, liver or kidney cancer.

This clone was detected once. Mismatch with germline at one junction end may stem from a read error. The genes are TRBV6-1 and TRBJ2-7; D might be TRBD1 (6 bases). CDR1 is MNHNS, CDR2 SASEGT, per germline. The CDR3 loop spans 16 amino acids. This CDR3 reads CAISDAVATGSAEQYF. CDR3 coding DNA: TGTGCCATCAGTGATGCAGTAGCTACAGGGAGCGCCGAGCAGTACTTC.

The chain couples TRBV11-2 to TRBJ2-6; 8 nucleotides line up with TRBD1. Germline V gives CDR1 SGHAT, CDR2 FQNNGV. After removal of 4 bases from V and 2 bases from J, the junction contained 13 bases not matched to a gene. The CDR3 extends over 19 amino acids. The CDR3 DNA sequence: TGTGCCAGCAGCTCATCGTACCAGGGGGCCGTAGCTGGGGCCAACGTCCTGACTTTC. Amino acid sequence: CASSSSYQGAVAGANVLTF.

The chain employs TRBV29-1 and TRBJ2-1; D not resolved. The CDR3 is 11 residues long. The germline V gene has CDR1 SQVTM and CDR2 ANQGSEA. Deletions cut 1 base from V and 9 bases from J, with 7 bases between. Written as DNA, the CDR3 is TGCAGCGTTGAAGGCCACGTTGAGCAGTTCTTC. Translated, it gives CSVEGHVEQFF.

This rearrangement joins TRBV28 to TRBJ1-1, with D unclear. Germline V CDR1 and CDR2: MDHEN, SYDVKM. The CDR3 has 13 residues. Trimming removed 6 bases from V and 3 bases from J, with 11 bases in between. In DNA form, the CDR3 reads TGTGCCAGCAGGCTGGACGCCCACACTGAAGCTTTCTTT. Protein sequence: CASRLDAHTEAFF.

The V call is TRBV2, the J call TRBJ1-2; D is unclear. The CDR3 contains 11 residues. Trimming shortened V by 4 bases and J by 2 bases, and 2 bases separated the two germline ends. CDR1 and CDR2 from the germline V gene are SNHLY and FYNNEI. The CDR3 loop reads CASSGNYGYTF. The CDR3 nucleotides read TGTGCCAGCAGTGGAAACTATGGCTACACCTTC.

V gene TRBV5-4 combines with J gene TRBJ2-5, with 10 bases aligning to TRBD2. The V gene end was trimmed by 2 bases and the J gene end by 5 bases; junction bases not matched to a gene: 6. CDR1 and CDR2 (germline): SGHNT, YYREEE (reference sequence). The CDR3 loop spans 15 amino acids. The CDR3 nucleotides read TGTGCCAGCAGCTTTTTAGCGGGGGGCCGGGAGACCCAGTACTTC. Translated, it gives CASSFLAGGRETQYF. Full variable domain (missing parts from reference TRBV5-4 and TRBJ2-5): ETGVTQSPTHLIKTRGQQVTLRCSSQSGHNTVSWYQQALGQGPQFIFQYYREEENGRGNFPPRFSGLQFPNYSSELNVNALELDDSALYLCASSFLAGGRETQYFGPGTRLLVL.

This chain links TRBV6-5 with TRBJ2-3, with TRBD1 matching over 9 bases. Trimming cost V 9 bases and J 8 bases; bases outside gene matches: 9. The CDR3 spans 13 residues. Germline CDR1 and CDR2: MNHEY and SVGAGI. CDR3 nucleotides: TGTGCCAGTCGACAGGGGGTAATAGGTACGCAGTATTTT. Its translation: CASRQGVIGTQYF.

This chain uses TRBV5-6 with TRBJ2-5, with D unresolved. The germline V gene has CDR1 SGHDT and CDR2 YYEEEE. CDR3 length equals 12 residues. V was cut by 0 bases and J by 6 bases, with 6 bases left in between. The CDR3: CASSLGVKTQYF. CDR3 DNA: TGTGCCAGCAGCTTGGGAGTGAAGACCCAGTACTTC.

The rearrangement joins TRBV6-5 to TRBJ2-7; TRBD1 matches 8 bases. Germline V CDR1 and CDR2: MNHEY, SVGAGI. J gave up 6 bases and V 2 bases, and 6 bases lay outside the gene matches. This CDR3 spans 14 amino acids. CDR3 in amino acids: CASSYTRQGSEQYF. The CDR3 DNA reads TGTGCCAGCAGTTACACCCGACAGGGGTCCGAGCAGTACTTC.

The chain joins TRBV18 to TRBJ2-5, with 11 positions matching TRBD2. The CDR3 extends over 14 amino acids. V gave up 4 bases and J gave up 6 bases; unmatched junction bases: 4. Germline V gene data show CDR1 as KGHSH and CDR2 as LQKENI. The CDR3, as DNA: TGTGCCAGCTCACGGTTAGCGGGAGGGAAGACCCAGTACTTC. This gives the protein CASSRLAGGKTQYF.